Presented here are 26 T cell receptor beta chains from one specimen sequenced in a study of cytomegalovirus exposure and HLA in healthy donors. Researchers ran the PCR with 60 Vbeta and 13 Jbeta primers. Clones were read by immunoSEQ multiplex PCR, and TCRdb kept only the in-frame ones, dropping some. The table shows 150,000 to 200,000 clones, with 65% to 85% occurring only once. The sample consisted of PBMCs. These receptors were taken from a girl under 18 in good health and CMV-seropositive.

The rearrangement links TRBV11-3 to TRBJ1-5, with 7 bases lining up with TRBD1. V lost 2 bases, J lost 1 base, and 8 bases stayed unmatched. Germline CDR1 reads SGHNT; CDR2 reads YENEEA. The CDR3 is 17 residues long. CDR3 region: CASSLKGALGSNQPQHF. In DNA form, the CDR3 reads TGTGCCAGCAGCTTAAAGGGGGCCCTCGGAAGCAATCAGCCCCAGCATTTT.

The CDR3, as DNA: TGTGCCAGCAGCCCGGGGGGGACTAGCGGGGGTTTTGACGAGCAGTTCTTC. It is translated as CASSPGGTSGGFDEQFF. The chain combines TRBV7-4 with TRBJ2-1; TRBD2 aligns across 14 bases. From germline, CDR1 is SGHVT and CDR2 SQSDAQ. The CDR3 is made up of 17 amino acids. V shed 5 bases, J shed 10 bases, and the junction held 13 bases outside the gene matches.

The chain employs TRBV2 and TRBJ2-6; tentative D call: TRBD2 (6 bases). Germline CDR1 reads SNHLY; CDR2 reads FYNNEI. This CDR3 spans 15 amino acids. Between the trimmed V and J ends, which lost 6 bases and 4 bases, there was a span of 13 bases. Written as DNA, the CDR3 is TGTGCCAGCAGCACGGGGGAAAGAGGGGCCAACGTCCTGACTTTC. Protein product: CASSTGERGANVLTF.

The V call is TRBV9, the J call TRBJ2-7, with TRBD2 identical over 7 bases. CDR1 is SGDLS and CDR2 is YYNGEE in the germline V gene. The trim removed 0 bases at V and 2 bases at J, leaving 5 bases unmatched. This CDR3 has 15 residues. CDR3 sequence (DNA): TGTGCCAGCAGCGTAGTCCCGGGAGGCACCTACGAGCAGTACTTC. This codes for CASSVVPGGTYEQYF.

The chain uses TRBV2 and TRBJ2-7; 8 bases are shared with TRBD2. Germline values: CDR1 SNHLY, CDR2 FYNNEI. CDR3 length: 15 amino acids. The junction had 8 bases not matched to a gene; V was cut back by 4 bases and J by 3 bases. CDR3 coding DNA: TGTGCCAGCAGTGCACGACTAGCGACTAGCTACGAGCAGTACTTC. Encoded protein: CASSARLATSYEQYF.

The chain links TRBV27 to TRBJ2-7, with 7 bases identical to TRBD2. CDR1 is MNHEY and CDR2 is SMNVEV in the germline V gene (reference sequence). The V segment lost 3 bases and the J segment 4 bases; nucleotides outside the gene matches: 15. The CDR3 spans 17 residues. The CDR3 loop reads CASSFRGEGQTKYEQYF. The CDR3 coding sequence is TGTGCCAGCAGTTTTCGGGGGGAGGGCCAAACCAAATACGAGCAGTACTTC.

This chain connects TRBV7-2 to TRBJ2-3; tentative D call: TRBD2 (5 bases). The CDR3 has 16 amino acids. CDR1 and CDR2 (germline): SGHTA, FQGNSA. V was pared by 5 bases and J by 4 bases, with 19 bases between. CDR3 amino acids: CASSESVSSRADTQYF. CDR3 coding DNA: TGTGCCAGCAGCGAAAGTGTCTCTTCGAGGGCAGATACGCAGTATTTT.

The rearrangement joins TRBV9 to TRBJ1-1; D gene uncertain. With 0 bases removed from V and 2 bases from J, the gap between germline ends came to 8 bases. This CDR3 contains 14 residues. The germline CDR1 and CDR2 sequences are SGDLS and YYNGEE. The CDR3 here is CASSVARGNTEAFF. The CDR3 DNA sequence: TGTGCCAGCAGCGTAGCTCGCGGAAACACTGAAGCTTTCTTT.

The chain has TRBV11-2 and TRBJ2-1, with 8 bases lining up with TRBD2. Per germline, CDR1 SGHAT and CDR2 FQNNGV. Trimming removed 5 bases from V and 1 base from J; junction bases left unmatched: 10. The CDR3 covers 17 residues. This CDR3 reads CASSQRLGRGSYNEQFF. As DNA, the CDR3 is TGTGCCAGCAGCCAGAGGCTCGGGAGGGGGTCCTACAATGAGCAGTTCTTC.

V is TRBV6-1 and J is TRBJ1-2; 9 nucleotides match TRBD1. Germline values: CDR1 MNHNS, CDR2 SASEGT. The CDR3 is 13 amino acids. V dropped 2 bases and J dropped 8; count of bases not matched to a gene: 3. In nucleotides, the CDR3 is TGTGCCAGCAGTGAAAACAGGGGGCAAGGCTACACCTTC. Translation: CASSENRGQGYTF.

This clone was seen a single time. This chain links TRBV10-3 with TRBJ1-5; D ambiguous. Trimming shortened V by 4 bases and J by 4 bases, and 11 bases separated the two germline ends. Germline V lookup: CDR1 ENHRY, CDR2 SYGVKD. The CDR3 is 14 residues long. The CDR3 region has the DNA TGTGCCATCAGTGGGGGAGGTCCTAATCAGCCCCAGCATTTT. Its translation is CAISGGGPNQPQHF.

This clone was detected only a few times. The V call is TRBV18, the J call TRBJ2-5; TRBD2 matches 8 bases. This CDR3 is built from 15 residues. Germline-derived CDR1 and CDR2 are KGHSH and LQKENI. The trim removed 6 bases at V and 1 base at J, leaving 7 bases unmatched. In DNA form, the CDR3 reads TGTGCCAGCTCTCATACTAGCGGAAGCCAAGAGACCCAGTACTTC. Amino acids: CASSHTSGSQETQYF.

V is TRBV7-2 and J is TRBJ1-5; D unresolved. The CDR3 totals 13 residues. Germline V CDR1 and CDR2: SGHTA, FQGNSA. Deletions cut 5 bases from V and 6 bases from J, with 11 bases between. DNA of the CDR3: TGTGCCAGCAGCCTCCTGACACCTCAGCCCCAGCATTTT. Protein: CASSLLTPQPQHF.

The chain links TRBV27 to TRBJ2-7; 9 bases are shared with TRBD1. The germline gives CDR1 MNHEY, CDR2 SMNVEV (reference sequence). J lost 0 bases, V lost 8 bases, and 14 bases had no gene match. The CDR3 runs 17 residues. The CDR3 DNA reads TGTGCCAGCCGAAGCCTACAGGGGGCACGGAGCTCCTACGAGCAGTACTTC. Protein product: CASRSLQGARSSYEQYF.

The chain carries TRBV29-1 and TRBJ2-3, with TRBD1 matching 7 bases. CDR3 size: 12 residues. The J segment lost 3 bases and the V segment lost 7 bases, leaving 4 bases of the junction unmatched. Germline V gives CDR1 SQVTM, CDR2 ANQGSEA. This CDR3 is CSEETGTDTQYF. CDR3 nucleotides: TGCAGCGAGGAGACAGGGACAGATACGCAGTATTTT.

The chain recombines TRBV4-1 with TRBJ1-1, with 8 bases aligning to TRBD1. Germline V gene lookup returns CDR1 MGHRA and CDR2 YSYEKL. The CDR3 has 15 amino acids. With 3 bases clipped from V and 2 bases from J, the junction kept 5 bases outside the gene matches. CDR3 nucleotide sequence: TGCGCCAGCAGCCACGTGGACAGGGATAACACTGAAGCTTTCTTT. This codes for CASSHVDRDNTEAFF.

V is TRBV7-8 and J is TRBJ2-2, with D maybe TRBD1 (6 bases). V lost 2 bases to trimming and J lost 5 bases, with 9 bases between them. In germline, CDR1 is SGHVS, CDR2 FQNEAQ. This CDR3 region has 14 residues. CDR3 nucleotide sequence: TGTGCCAGCAGCTTACAGGGGCAGACCGGGGAGCTGTTTTTT. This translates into CASSLQGQTGELFF.

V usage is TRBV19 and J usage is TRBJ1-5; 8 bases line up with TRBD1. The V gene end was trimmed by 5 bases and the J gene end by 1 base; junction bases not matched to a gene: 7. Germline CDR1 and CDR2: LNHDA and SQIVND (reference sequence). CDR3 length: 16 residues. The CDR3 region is CASSAYRGESNQPQHF. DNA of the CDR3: TGTGCCAGTAGTGCGTACAGGGGGGAAAGCAATCAGCCCCAGCATTTT.

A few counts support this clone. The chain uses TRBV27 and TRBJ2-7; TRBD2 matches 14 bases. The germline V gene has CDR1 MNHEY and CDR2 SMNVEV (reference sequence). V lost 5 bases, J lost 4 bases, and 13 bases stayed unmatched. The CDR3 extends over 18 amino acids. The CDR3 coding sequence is TGTGCCAGCAGTCCCCTTGGTCCGGGACTAGCGGGAGCTTACGAGCAGTACTTC. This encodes CASSPLGPGLAGAYEQYF.

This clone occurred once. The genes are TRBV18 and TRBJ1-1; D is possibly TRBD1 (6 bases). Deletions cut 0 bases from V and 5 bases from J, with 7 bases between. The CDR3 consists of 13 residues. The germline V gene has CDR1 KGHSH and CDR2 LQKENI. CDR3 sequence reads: CASSPPTGTEAFF. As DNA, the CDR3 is TGTGCCAGCTCACCACCTACAGGGACTGAAGCTTTCTTT.

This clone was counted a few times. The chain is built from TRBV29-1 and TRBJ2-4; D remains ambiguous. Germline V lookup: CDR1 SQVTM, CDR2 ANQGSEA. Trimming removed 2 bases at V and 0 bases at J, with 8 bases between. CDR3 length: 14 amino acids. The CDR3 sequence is CSVEPRVAKNIQYF. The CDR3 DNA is TGCAGCGTTGAACCCCGGGTAGCCAAAAACATTCAGTACTTC.

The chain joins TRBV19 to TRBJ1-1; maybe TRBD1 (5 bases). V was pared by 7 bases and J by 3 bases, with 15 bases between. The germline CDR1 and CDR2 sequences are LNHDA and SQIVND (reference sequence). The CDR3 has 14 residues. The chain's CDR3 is CASMKGFVDTEAFF. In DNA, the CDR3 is TGTGCCAGTATGAAGGGGTTCGTGGACACTGAAGCTTTCTTT.

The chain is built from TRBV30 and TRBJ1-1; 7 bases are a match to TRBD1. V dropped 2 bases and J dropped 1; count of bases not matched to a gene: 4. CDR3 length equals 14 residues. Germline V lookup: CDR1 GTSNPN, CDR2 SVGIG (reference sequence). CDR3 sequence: CAWSYRGRNTEAFF. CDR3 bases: TGTGCCTGGAGTTACAGGGGTCGGAACACTGAAGCTTTCTTT. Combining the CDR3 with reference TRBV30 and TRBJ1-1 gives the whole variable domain SQTIHQWPATLVQPVGSPLSLECTVEGTSNPNLYWYRQAAGRGLQLLFYSVGIGQISSEVPQNLSASRPQDRQFILSSKKLLLSDSGFYLCAWSYRGRNTEAFFGQGTRLTVV.

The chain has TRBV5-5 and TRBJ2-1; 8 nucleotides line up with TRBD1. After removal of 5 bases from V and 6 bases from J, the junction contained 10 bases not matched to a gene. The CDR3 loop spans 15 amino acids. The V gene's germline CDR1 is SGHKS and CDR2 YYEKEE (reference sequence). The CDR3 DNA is TGTGCCAGCAGTCCGGGACAGGTTTTACTCAATGAGCAGTTCTTC. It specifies CASSPGQVLLNEQFF.

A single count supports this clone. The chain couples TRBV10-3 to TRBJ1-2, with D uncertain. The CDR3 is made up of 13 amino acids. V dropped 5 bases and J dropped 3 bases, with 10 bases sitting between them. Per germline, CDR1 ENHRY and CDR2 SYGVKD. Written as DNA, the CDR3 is TGTGCCATCAGTCGCGACGGAGACTATGGCTACACCTTC. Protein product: CAISRDGDYGYTF.

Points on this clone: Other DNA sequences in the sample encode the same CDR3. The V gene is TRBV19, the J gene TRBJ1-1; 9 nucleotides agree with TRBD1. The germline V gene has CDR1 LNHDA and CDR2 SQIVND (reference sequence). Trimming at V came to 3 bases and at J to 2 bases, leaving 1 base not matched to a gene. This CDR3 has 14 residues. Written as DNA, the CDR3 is TGTGCCAGTAGTATGGGACAGGGTAACACTGAAGCTTTCTTT. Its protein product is CASSMGQGNTEAFF.